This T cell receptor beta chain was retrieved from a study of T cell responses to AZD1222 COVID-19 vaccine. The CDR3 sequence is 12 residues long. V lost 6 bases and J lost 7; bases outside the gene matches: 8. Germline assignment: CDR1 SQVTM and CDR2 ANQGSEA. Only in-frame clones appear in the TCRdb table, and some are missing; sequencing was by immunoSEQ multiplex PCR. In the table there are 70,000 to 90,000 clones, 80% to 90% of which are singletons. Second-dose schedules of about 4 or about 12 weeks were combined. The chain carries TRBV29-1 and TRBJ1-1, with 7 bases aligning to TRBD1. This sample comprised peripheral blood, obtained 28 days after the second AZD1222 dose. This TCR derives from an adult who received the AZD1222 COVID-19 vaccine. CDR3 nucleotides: TGCAGCGTCTCAACACAGGGGCTTGAAGCTTTCTTT. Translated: CSVSTQGLEAFF.